Sequencing of this T cell receptor (beta chain) was carried out in a study of OX40 agonist ivuxolimab in advanced cancers. Concerning the study at large: The costimulatory receptor OX40 (CD134) was targeted by ivuxolimab, a fully human IgG2 agonistic monoclonal antibody. The paper covers the monotherapy dose-escalation part of the phase I ivuxolimab trial, which included N of about 56 patients. Partial responses occurred in three dose-escalation patients, of whom one had hepatocellular carcinoma and two had cutaneous melanoma. The dose-escalation cohort was about 83% male with a mean age of roughly 60 years, ranging from roughly 20 to 80. The purpose of peripheral TCRbeta sequencing was to test whether ivuxolimab changed TCR sequence diversity and led to clonal T-cell expansion. Patients were allowed to have had prior anti-PD-1, anti-PD-L1 or anti-CTLA-4 therapy, and approximately 41% of the dose-escalation patients had previously received checkpoint inhibitors. Intravenous ivuxolimab was administered to patients every 2 weeks at six dose levels: 0.01, 0.1, 0.3, 1.5, 3 and 10 mg/kg. Of the approximately 54 patients in dose escalation, about 20 had hepatocellular carcinoma, about 15 had melanoma, 9 had renal cell carcinoma and 9 had head and neck cancer.

Comment on this clone: Its antigen is still unknown. Per-base qualities were not stored, and no clone one base away is much larger.

Study-wide findings and limitations: In the 0.1-3.0 mg/kg groups, partial responders were among the patients with the lowest normalized peripheral clonal expansion, particularly in CD8+ T cells. On average, CD8+ T cells showed more expanded clones than CD4+ T cells after ivuxolimab. Which antigens the clonally expanded peripheral T cells were specific for was not determined. Low levels of normalized T-cell clonal expansion were also seen in some nonresponding patients. Clonal expansion of both CD4+ and CD8+ blood T cells was observed from baseline to week 6 at doses 0.1 to 3.0 mg/kg.

To sequence the TCRbeta CDR3 region, genomic DNA was isolated from the sorted cells. The immunoSEQ Assay was used for sequencing of TCRbeta CDR3 regions. TCRdb took over this immuneACCESS table, retaining in-frame rearrangements with V and J assigned. Such tables are incomplete; in checked studies, under half of the missing clones stem from an unresolved V gene, and the remainder is unexplained. This sample has about 64,000 clones in its table, and roughly nine tenths of those were observed once. In total, the top ten clones hold approximately 5% of the sample. The germline V gene encodes CDR1 SGHVS and CDR2 FQNEAQ. The CDR3 runs 15 residues from the cysteine to the phenylalanine. The DNA shown is the 45-base CDR3, in frame from base 1. V is clipped by 5 bases and J by 4 bases, and the sequence between their germline boundaries is 16 bases long. Patients with a history of autoimmune disease or receiving systemic immunosuppression were excluded from the trial. Peripheral blood for TCR sequencing was drawn from every dose cohort at baseline, at cycle 4 day 1 and at cycle 7 day 1. The samples were taken from a phase I, first-in-human, multicenter, open-label dose-escalation trial of ivuxolimab. Adults with locally advanced or metastatic melanoma, renal cell carcinoma, hepatocellular carcinoma or head and neck squamous cell carcinoma were enrolled in the trial. Before TCR sequencing, CD4+ T cells and CD8+ T cells were sorted from peripheral blood as separate populations.

The receptor comes from an adult with an advanced solid tumor such as melanoma, head and neck, liver or kidney cancer. The V gene is TRBV7-8 and the J gene is TRBJ2-3; D gene: possibly TRBD2, on 5 matching bases. The sample was CD4+ or CD8+ T cells sorted from blood, taken in a trial of the OX40 agonist ivuxolimab. CDR3 loop: CASSPIVLAADTQYF. The base sequence is TGTGCCAGCAGCCCTATAGTCCTAGCAGCAGATACGCAGTATTTT. The CDR3, completed at both ends by the reference TRBV7-8 and TRBJ2-3 genes, gives the full variable domain GAGVSQSPRYKVAKRGQDVALRCDPISGHVSLFWYQQALGQGPEFLTYFQNEAQLDKSGLPSDRFFAERPEGSVSTLKIQRTQQEDSAVYLCASSPIVLAADTQYFGPGTRLTVL.